One and the same sample provided the 26 T cell receptor beta chains below, sequenced in a study of cytomegalovirus exposure and HLA in healthy donors. Vbeta (60) and Jbeta (13) primers were used in the PCR. Assay: immunoSEQ multiplex PCR; the TCRdb copy retains only in-frame clones and omits some. Of roughly 190,000 clones detected, over 70% appear once; the ten largest clones hold 2.5% to 3.5%. The sequencing sample was made of PBMCs. These receptors all stem from a female donor in good health and CMV-seronegative.

This clone was detected only a few times. The rearrangement joins TRBV5-4 to TRBJ2-7, with 11 bases that match TRBD2. Germline CDR1 and CDR2: SGHNT and YYREEE (reference sequence). This CDR3 is 16 amino acids long. V was pared by 4 bases and J by 0 bases, with 6 bases of the junction left unmatched. CDR3 residues: CASSTDLAGGSYEQYF. The CDR3 nucleotides are TGTGCCAGCAGCACGGATCTAGCGGGGGGCTCCTACGAGCAGTACTTC.

As to this clone: The junction departs from germline at one end; a sequencing error may be responsible. J is TRBJ2-1 and V is TRBV7-7, with 11 nucleotides matching TRBD2. Looked up from germline, CDR1 is SSHAT and CDR2 is FNYEAQ (reference sequence). The CDR3 runs 15 residues. CDR3 amino acids: CASSSGTSGYNEQFF. DNA of the CDR3: TGTGCTAGCAGCTCCGGGACTAGCGGATACAATGAGCAGTTCTTC.

The rearrangement links TRBV4-3 to TRBJ2-3, with D possibly matching TRBD2 (6 bases). From germline, CDR1 is LGHNA and CDR2 YSLEER. V shed 0 bases and J shed 5 bases, with 9 bases lying between them. The length of the CDR3 is 14 residues. The CDR3 nucleotides read TGCGCCAGCAGCCAAGATCGGGGGAAAGATACGCAGTATTTT. It specifies CASSQDRGKDTQYF.

CDR3 nucleotides: TGTGCCAGCAGCCCCCAGGGGGGACCCTACGAGCAGTACTTC. Its translation: CASSPQGGPYEQYF. The V and J genes are TRBV7-3 and TRBJ2-7; D might be TRBD1 (7 bases). Germline CDR1 SGHTA, CDR2 FQGTGA. The CDR3 loop spans 14 amino acids. Between the trimmed V and J ends, which lost 5 bases and 2 bases, there was a span of 13 bases.

This clone occurred a few times. The chain has TRBV2 and TRBJ2-1; D remains unclear. Trimming cost V 3 bases and J 9 bases, with 6 bases left between them. This CDR3 is built from 11 residues. Germline CDR1 and CDR2: SNHLY and FYNNEI. This chain's CDR3 is CASSDTGEQFF. CDR3 in DNA: TGTGCCAGCAGTGATACGGGTGAGCAGTTCTTC.

The CDR3 loop is CASSLGTGGSGNTIYF. In DNA, the CDR3 is TGTGCCAGCAGCCTAGGGACAGGGGGCTCTGGAAACACCATATATTTT. The V call is TRBV7-9, the J call TRBJ1-3; 11 nucleotides match TRBD1. The CDR3 length is 16 residues. The junction had 3 bases not matched to a gene; V was cut back by 5 bases and J by 0 bases. Germline V lookup: CDR1 SEHNR, CDR2 FQNEAQ (reference sequence).

The chain uses TRBV14 and TRBJ2-7, with 9 bases that match TRBD1. Germline trimming cut 9 bases from V and 0 bases from J; bases unmatched to any gene: 12. This CDR3 region has 16 residues. From germline, CDR1 is SGHDN and CDR2 FVKESK. The CDR3 bases are TGTGCCAGAGCGGTTCAGGACAGGGGCTTCTCCTACGAGCAGTACTTC. Translation: CARAVQDRGFSYEQYF.

This chain links TRBV28 with TRBJ2-7; D gene ambiguous. Between the trimmed V and J ends, which lost 4 bases and 0 bases, there was a span of 7 bases. The CDR3 has 13 residues. Germline-derived CDR1 and CDR2 are MDHEN and SYDVKM. The CDR3 reads CASSSTPSYEQYF. The CDR3 region has the DNA TGTGCCAGCAGTTCGACACCCTCCTACGAGCAGTACTTC.

The V and J genes are TRBV29-1 and TRBJ1-2, with 9 bases lining up with TRBD1. There are 15 residues in the CDR3. With V trimmed by 5 bases and J by 8 bases, 15 bases remained unmatched. The germline V gene encodes CDR1 SQVTM and CDR2 ANQGSEA. The CDR3, as DNA: TGCAGCGTTATCAGAAGCGGGGACAGGGTTAGGGGCTACACCTTC. Protein: CSVIRSGDRVRGYTF.

This clone was seen only a few times. The chain joins TRBV5-1 to TRBJ2-1, with D possibly being TRBD2 (6 bases). Germline CDR1 and CDR2: SGHRS and YFSETQ. With 6 bases removed from V and 4 bases from J, the gap between germline ends came to 20 bases. CDR3 length: 16 residues. The CDR3 reads CASKQEGLLGYNEQFF. CDR3 DNA sequence: TGCGCCAGCAAGCAGGAGGGACTCCTAGGATACAATGAGCAGTTCTTC.

The chain uses TRBV28 and TRBJ1-6; TRBD1 matches 7 bases. Trimming at V came to 2 bases and at J to 8 bases, leaving 6 bases not matched to a gene. This CDR3 region has 15 residues. Germline CDR1 and CDR2: MDHEN and SYDVKM. CDR3 bases: TGTGCCAGCAGTTTACCCCAGGGGGGATATTCACCCCTCCACTTT. It is translated as CASSLPQGGYSPLHF.

This clone was observed a handful of times. V and J are TRBV6-5 and TRBJ2-3; D gene unclear. The length of the CDR3 is 13 residues. Trimming took off 7 bases at V and 2 bases at J, with 10 bases between the two ends. Germline CDR1 MNHEY, CDR2 SVGAGI. The CDR3 DNA sequence: TGTGCCAGCACCTACCCATACACAGATACGCAGTATTTT. This gives the protein CASTYPYTDTQYF.

V gene TRBV28 combines with J gene TRBJ2-7; 7 bases align to TRBD2. The CDR3 extends over 15 amino acids. The germline V gene encodes CDR1 MDHEN and CDR2 SYDVKM. Unmatched junction bases numbered 10, after V lost 6 bases and J lost 2 bases. CDR3 amino acids: CASSPAAGSTYEQYF. The CDR3 nucleotides read TGTGCCAGCAGCCCAGCAGCGGGGTCAACCTACGAGCAGTACTTC. Variable domain in full (rest from reference TRBV28 and TRBJ2-7): DVKVTQSSRYLVKRTGEKVFLECVQDMDHENMFWYRQDPGLGLRLIYFSYDVKMKEKGDIPEGYSVSREKKERFSLILESASTNQTSMYLCASSPAAGSTYEQYFGPGTRLTVT.

This sequence joins TRBV4-3 and TRBJ2-7, with 11 positions matching TRBD2. Germline-derived CDR1 and CDR2 are LGHNA and YSLEER. Trimming cost V 2 bases and J 4 bases; bases outside gene matches: 1. The CDR3 is 14 amino acids. The CDR3 nucleotides read TGCGCCAGCAGCCAACGACTAGCGGGGTACGAGCAGTACTTC. Translation: CASSQRLAGYEQYF.

This clone came up a few times. The J gene is TRBJ2-1, the V gene TRBV19; 9 bases line up with TRBD1. Germline V gene sequence: CDR1 LNHDA, CDR2 SQIVND (reference sequence). J gave up 9 bases and V 1 base, and 4 bases lay outside the gene matches. The CDR3 covers 14 residues. The CDR3 here is CASSIGTGVFEQFF. The CDR3 DNA sequence: TGTGCCAGTAGTATAGGGACAGGGGTATTTGAGCAGTTCTTC.

There are a few counts of this clone. The rearrangement links TRBV19 to TRBJ2-5; no reliable D call. The assigned J gene may be wrong: the sequence end matches TRBJ2-7 better. The CDR3 extends over 14 amino acids. Germline loops: CDR1 LNHDA, CDR2 SQIVND (reference sequence). CDR3 in DNA: TGTGCCAGTAGTATAAACGATAGAAGCTACGAGCAGTACTTC. Amino acid sequence: CASSINDRSYEQYF.

The rearrangement uses TRBV27 and TRBJ2-7; weak D call: TRBD1 (5 bases). V dropped 3 bases and J dropped 2 bases, with 14 bases sitting between them. The germline CDR1 and CDR2 sequences are MNHEY and SMNVEV (reference sequence). The length of the CDR3 is 15 residues. CDR3 in amino acids: CASSFQDTETYEQYF. CDR3 nucleotides: TGTGCCAGCAGTTTTCAGGACACCGAAACCTACGAGCAGTACTTC.

The chain combines TRBV5-8 with TRBJ1-1; a weak D match, TRBD1 (5 bases). This CDR3 is built from 12 residues. In germline, CDR1 is SGHTS, CDR2 YDEGEE. With 4 bases removed from V and 8 bases from J, the gap between germline ends came to 12 bases. The CDR3 DNA follows: TGTGCCAGCAGCAGCCGACAGTTGGAAGCTTTCTTT. Translation: CASSSRQLEAFF.

The chain combines TRBV7-2 with TRBJ2-3; D may be TRBD2 (5 bases). Germline lookup yields CDR1 SGHTA and CDR2 FQGNSA. The CDR3 covers 15 residues. V was shortened by 1 base and J by 0 bases, with 8 bases between the two germline ends. In DNA form, the CDR3 reads TGTGCCAGCAGCTTAGGGAGGTCTAGCACAGATACGCAGTATTTT. It encodes CASSLGRSSTDTQYF.

The J gene is TRBJ2-1, the V gene TRBV5-1, with 7 bases lining up with TRBD2. With 0 bases clipped from V and 4 bases from J, the junction kept 7 bases outside the gene matches. The CDR3 covers 16 residues. Germline V gene data show CDR1 as SGHRS and CDR2 as YFSETQ. The CDR3 here is CASSLGDWTRYNEQFF. In DNA, the CDR3 is TGCGCCAGCAGCTTGGGTGACTGGACTAGATACAATGAGCAGTTCTTC.

The CDR3 DNA sequence: TGTGCCTGGAGTGAAACAGGGGGCGCCCCCTATGGCTACACCTTC. Protein product: CAWSETGGAPYGYTF. V and J are TRBV30 and TRBJ1-2, with 9 bases matching TRBD1. The J segment lost 4 bases and the V segment lost 1 base, leaving 7 bases of the junction unmatched. This CDR3 comprises 15 residues. CDR1 and CDR2 (germline): GTSNPN, SVGIG (reference sequence). The full variable domain, rest sourced from reference TRBV30 and TRBJ1-2, is SQTIHQWPATLVQPVGSPLSLECTVEGTSNPNLYWYRQAAGRGLQLLFYSVGIGQISSEVPQNLSASRPQDRQFILSSKKLLLSDSGFYLCAWSETGGAPYGYTFGSGTRLTVV.

The chain employs TRBV5-4 and TRBJ2-7; perhaps TRBD1 as D (6 bases). CDR3 length equals 16 residues. V lost 4 bases and J lost 1, with 18 bases in between. Germline V gene data show CDR1 as SGHNT and CDR2 as YYREEE (reference sequence). The CDR3 DNA sequence: TGTGCCAGCAGCGTATACAGGGAGCCCGGATCCTACGAGCAGTACTTC. Translating gives CASSVYREPGSYEQYF.

The chain joins TRBV5-1 to TRBJ2-7; 10 positions agree with TRBD1. The V gene end was trimmed by 3 bases and the J gene end by 2 bases; junction bases not matched to a gene: 5. The CDR3 loop spans 15 amino acids. CDR1 and CDR2 (germline): SGHRS, YFSETQ. The CDR3 sequence is CASSWGTGEAYEQYF. In DNA, the CDR3 is TGCGCCAGCAGCTGGGGGACAGGGGAGGCCTACGAGCAGTACTTC. Full variable domain (missing parts from reference TRBV5-1 and TRBJ2-7): KAGVTQTPRYLIKTRGQQVTLSCSPISGHRSVSWYQQTPGQGLQFLFEYFSETQRNKGNFPGRFSGRQFSNSRSEMNVSTLELGDSALYLCASSWGTGEAYEQYFGPGTRLTVT.

This chain uses TRBV19 with TRBJ1-6; perhaps TRBD1 as D (6 bases). V was cut by 8 bases and J by 0 bases, with 17 bases left in between. The CDR3 is 17 residues long. The V gene's germline CDR1 is LNHDA and CDR2 SQIVND (reference sequence). The DNA for the CDR3 is TGTGCCAGTTCAAGCCCAGGGGTGACCTCCTATAATTCACCCCTCCACTTT. This codes for CASSSPGVTSYNSPLHF.

The genes are TRBV30 and TRBJ1-4; tentative D call: TRBD1 (5 bases). Deletions cut 3 bases from V and 7 bases from J, with 9 bases between. Germline CDR1 reads GTSNPN; CDR2 reads SVGIG (reference sequence). The CDR3 is 12 residues long. Here the CDR3 reads CAWRYGGEKLFF. The CDR3 DNA is TGTGCCTGGAGATACGGGGGTGAAAAACTGTTTTTT.

The rearrangement uses TRBV5-6 and TRBJ1-2; 7 nucleotides match TRBD1. The V gene's germline CDR1 is SGHDT and CDR2 YYEEEE. The CDR3 has 15 residues. V trimming: 4 bases; J trimming: 8 bases; junction bases outside the gene matches: 14. The CDR3 nucleotides are TGTGCCAGCAGCGCGACCACAGGGGTTCCAGTAGGCTACACCTTC. Its translation is CASSATTGVPVGYTF.